This T cell receptor (beta chain) was sequenced in a study of blood T cell repertoires in COVID-19 (dated by TCRdb to about 2020). Notes on the research overall: Samples from collaborators originated in the United States, Italy and Spain and spanned both the acute and convalescent phases of COVID-19. The material from the prospective study consisted of cDNA or gDNA derived from T cells, B-cell-depleted T cells, or PBMCs. Subjects who had been exposed to COVID-19, were actively infected with it, or had recovered from it provided the deeply sampled blood TCRbeta repertoires that made up the dataset. A freely available public database, intended as a resource for researchers studying the immune response to SARS-CoV-2, is where the repertoires were released. Samples were obtained from the ongoing ImmuneRACE study (first 160 participants) and from about 1,300 subjects provided by 6 global collaborators. Nearly every sample came with metadata listing a de-identified subject ID, COVID-19 status, age in years and sex. Where HLA class I and class II types were available, the types were taken from metadata supplied by the sample provider, not from assay-based typing. The paper's findings and limits, for the study overall: The quantity of clinical and demographic metadata differed by source and by participant and was supplied without curation.

Collaborating institutions collected whole blood in K2EDTA tubes following their own protocols. For TCRbeta analysis, collaborator samples were shipped as frozen whole blood, as isolated PBMCs, or as DNA extracted from either sample type. To note about this clone: Its antigen specificity is not known. No much larger clone is present one base from it, and per-base qualities are unavailable.

Via the germline V gene (reference sequence), CDR1 is MNHEY and CDR2 SMNVEV. The CDR3 has 13 amino acids, counting the end cysteine and phenylalanine. Of the read, only the CDR3 DNA is kept; its 39 bases are in frame from base 1. Trimming removed 6 bases from V and 7 bases from J, leaving 13 bases between the germline ends. The immunoSEQ Assay, a bias-controlled multiplex PCR, was used to amplify TCRbeta CDR3 regions from genomic DNA. As for the original processing: The number of nucleated cells in each sample was estimated from the amplification of reference gene primers within the assay. Sequence reads were collapsed and filtered to measure the absolute abundance of every unique TCRbeta CDR3 rearrangement. For each sample, productive Simpson clonality was calculated by taking the square root of Simpson's diversity index across productive rearrangements. TCRdb obtained this table from immuneACCESS and retained in-frame rearrangements with V and J assigned. These tables miss some clones; where compared with another copy, unresolved V genes account for less than half of the shortfall, and the remainder is unexplained. That table supplies the V and J calls and clone size; D and trimming were determined from the DNA. Across this sample there are under 200,000 clones, with over 60% seen only once. The ten largest make up approximately 3.7% of the sample.

The TCR originated in a woman over 75 with acute or convalescent COVID-19. Input material: peripheral blood. This chain joins TRBV27 to TRBJ2-1, with the D gene not clear enough to name. CDR3 reads: CASRGLGLNEQFF. The nucleotide sequence reads as follows: TGTGCCAGCAGGGGTTTGGGCCTTAATGAGCAGTTCTTC.